One sample yielded the 32 T cell receptor beta chains listed below, sequenced in a study of blood T cell repertoires in COVID-19 (dated by TCRdb to 2018 to 2020). Library prep was done by the immunoSEQ multiplex PCR assay. The immuneACCESS repertoire file appears here via TCRdb, limited to in-frame rearrangements. These files lack a portion of the clones; in checked studies, under half of the deficit traces to unresolved V genes, and the cause of the others is not known. The sample has fewer than 300,000 clones on record, around 90% of them singletons. The ten largest clones represent 1% to 1.3% of the sample. The material sequenced was PBMCs or T cells enriched from blood (not recorded which). All receptors come from a woman aged 25 to 39 who had recovered from COVID-19.

The chain is built from TRBV9 and TRBJ2-3; D possibly corresponds to TRBD2 (5 bases). The CDR3 runs 15 residues. The ends were cut back, 0 bases at V and 1 base at J, with 9 bases in the middle. The germline V gene has CDR1 SGDLS and CDR2 YYNGEE. CDR3 coding DNA: TGTGCCAGCAGCGTAGGCGGGTCGGGCACAGATACGCAGTATTTT. Protein sequence: CASSVGGSGTDTQYF.

The chain combines TRBV27 with TRBJ2-7; 10 nucleotides agree with TRBD2. With 6 bases clipped from V and 2 bases from J, the junction kept 7 bases outside the gene matches. This CDR3 contains 15 residues. CDR1 and CDR2 from the germline V gene are MNHEY and SMNVEV (reference sequence). The CDR3: CASRQGTSVPYEQYF. Here the CDR3 DNA reads TGTGCCAGCAGACAGGGGACTAGCGTTCCCTACGAGCAGTACTTC.

The chain recombines TRBV7-2 with TRBJ1-4, with 7 bases fitting TRBD1. V lost 8 bases and J lost 5; bases outside the gene matches: 11. Germline assignment: CDR1 SGHTA and CDR2 FQGNSA. This CDR3 spans 15 amino acids. In nucleotides, the CDR3 is TGTGCCAGCCGCCCATCAGGGGGACAGAATGAAAAACTGTTTTTT. This translates into CASRPSGGQNEKLFF.

The rearrangement links TRBV6-4 to TRBJ2-2; the match to TRBD1 covers 11 bases. This CDR3 has 14 amino acids. Unmatched junction bases numbered 1, after V lost 7 bases and J lost 3 bases. Per germline, CDR1 MRHNA and CDR2 SNTAGT. The CDR3 reads CASKGQGDTGELFF. The CDR3 bases are TGTGCCAGCAAGGGACAGGGGGACACCGGGGAGCTGTTTTTT.

This chain uses TRBV6-5 with TRBJ2-7, with 7 bases identical to TRBD1. CDR1 and CDR2 from the germline V gene are MNHEY and SVGAGI. The CDR3 contains 14 residues. J lost 0 bases, V lost 6 bases, and 5 bases had no gene match. The chain's CDR3 is CASRDRFSSYEQYF. CDR3 in DNA: TGTGCCAGCAGGGACAGGTTTAGCTCCTACGAGCAGTACTTC.

The chain has TRBV2 and TRBJ2-2; no clear D gene. V lost 4 bases, J lost 2 bases, and 11 bases lay in between. From germline, CDR1 is SNHLY and CDR2 FYNNEI. The CDR3 runs 15 residues. In DNA, the CDR3 is TGTGCCAGCAGTGGAGAGGTACTTAACACCGGGGAGCTGTTTTTT. Its translation: CASSGEVLNTGELFF.

The chain is built from TRBV9 and TRBJ2-5; 8 bases are shared with TRBD1. The CDR3 length is 14 residues. Unmatched junction bases numbered 5, after V lost 2 bases and J lost 5 bases. Germline loops: CDR1 SGDLS, CDR2 YYNGEE. The CDR3 DNA sequence: TGTGCCAGCAGCGTCGAGGACAGGGTGGAGACCCAGTACTTC. The encoded protein is CASSVEDRVETQYF.

The V and J genes are TRBV6-2 or TRBV6-3 and TRBJ1-5; D gene unclear. CDR1 is MNHEY, CDR2 SVGEGT, per germline. The CDR3 runs 20 residues. V was pared by 0 bases and J by 0 bases, with 21 bases between. For the CDR3, the DNA is TGTGCCAGCAGTTACTCGATGAGCCGGGGAGAGACCTATAGCAATCAGCCCCAGCATTTT. Residues: CASSYSMSRGETYSNQPQHF.

This rearrangement joins TRBV10-3 to TRBJ2-3; D not resolved. V was clipped by 10 bases and J by 6 bases, with 11 bases between them. Germline lookup yields CDR1 ENHRY and CDR2 SYGVKD. The CDR3 is 11 amino acids. CDR3 DNA: TGTGCCACTCAGATTTTGGATACGCAGTATTTT. This translates into CATQILDTQYF.

V and J are TRBV10-1 and TRBJ2-1; D remains ambiguous. Trimming stripped 4 bases from V and 0 bases from J, with 13 bases between. Germline V gene data show CDR1 as WNHNN and CDR2 as SYGVQD (reference sequence). This CDR3 has 16 amino acids. The CDR3 nucleotides read TGCGCCAGCAGTGGGGTAGGTCGGAGCTCCTACAATGAGCAGTTCTTC. It yields the protein CASSGVGRSSYNEQFF.

Remarks on this clone: Its ends do not fully match the called genes, so a read error is possible. The V call is TRBV7-8, the J call TRBJ2-7, with unresolved D. The CDR3 has 10 amino acids. From germline, CDR1 is SGHVS and CDR2 FQNEAQ. The CDR3 is CASSLAQISF. CDR3 DNA sequence: TGTGCCAGCAGCTTAGCACAAATCTCCTTC.

The chain employs TRBV2 and TRBJ1-1; D is ambiguous. The germline V and J ends were trimmed by 9 bases and 0 bases, with 14 bases remaining between them. The CDR3 consists of 14 residues. CDR1 and CDR2 (germline): SNHLY, FYNNEI. CDR3 coding DNA: TGTGCCAGAGATGGAGTTACCATGAACACTGAAGCTTTCTTT. Protein: CARDGVTMNTEAFF.

The rearrangement links TRBV21-1 to TRBJ2-7; the listed D gene, TRBD2, was not tested against the DNA. TRBV21-1 is described as a pseudogene. This CDR3 has 13 residues. CDR3 sequence reads: CATRTSGGYEQYF. In nucleotides, the CDR3 is TGTGCCACCCGGACTAGCGGGGGGTACGAGCAGTACTTC.

V gene TRBV3-1 (or the pseudogene TRBV3-2) combines with J gene TRBJ1-2, with TRBD1 identical over 9 bases. From germline, CDR1 is LGHDT and CDR2 YNNKEL (reference sequence). The CDR3 runs to 16 residues. The junction had 9 bases not matched to a gene; V was cut back by 3 bases and J by 4 bases. In DNA form, the CDR3 reads TGTGCCAGCAGCCACCTCTTACAGGGGGCGTCCTATGGCTACACCTTC. Its protein product is CASSHLLQGASYGYTF.

Only one count was recorded for this clone. This chain uses TRBV2 with TRBJ2-7, with D possibly matching TRBD1 (5 bases). Between the trimmed V and J ends, which lost 5 bases and 2 bases, there was a span of 10 bases. Looked up from germline, CDR1 is SNHLY and CDR2 is FYNNEI. This CDR3 is built from 13 residues. The chain's CDR3 is CASSFRQTYEQYF. The CDR3 nucleotides are TGTGCCAGCAGTTTCCGACAGACCTACGAGCAGTACTTC.

The rearrangement uses TRBV28 and TRBJ2-4; D possibly corresponds to TRBD2 (6 bases). CDR1 and CDR2 (germline): MDHEN, SYDVKM. This CDR3 spans 16 amino acids. The V end lost 0 bases, the J end lost 6 bases, and 15 bases lay between the germline ends. This CDR3 reads CASSLWTGVEGNIQYF. In DNA form, the CDR3 reads TGTGCCAGCAGTTTATGGACGGGGGTTGAGGGAAACATTCAGTACTTC.

This clone has only a few counts. The chain recombines TRBV13 with TRBJ1-1; D ambiguous. The CDR3 has 15 residues. The V end was cut by 0 bases, the J end by 2 bases, with 10 bases between. Germline CDR1 PRHDT, CDR2 FYEKMQ (reference sequence). The chain's CDR3 is CASSLGLRDNTEAFF. As DNA, the CDR3 is TGTGCCAGCAGCTTAGGCCTCCGGGATAACACTGAAGCTTTCTTT.

V usage is TRBV20-1 and J usage is TRBJ1-1; D is unresolved. Germline loops: CDR1 DFQATT, CDR2 SNEGSKA (reference sequence). V lost 3 bases, J lost 6 bases, and 11 bases lay in between. The CDR3 is 12 residues long. Written as DNA, the CDR3 is TGCAGTGCTAGTAGCGGGTGGGCTGAAGCTTTCTTT. Its protein product is CSASSGWAEAFF.

J is TRBJ2-3 and V is TRBV7-9, with D perhaps matching TRBD1 (6 bases). This CDR3 has 17 amino acids. The V gene's germline CDR1 is SEHNR and CDR2 FQNEAQ (reference sequence). Trimming pared 4 bases from V and 4 bases from J, leaving 21 bases between. Here the CDR3 reads CASSSSPAGAVADTQYF. The CDR3 bases are TGTGCCAGCAGCTCTTCTCCGGCAGGGGCAGTTGCAGATACGCAGTATTTT.

The CDR3: CASSLGSSGVYEQYF. In DNA, the CDR3 is TGTGCCAGCAGTTTAGGGTCTAGCGGGGTATACGAGCAGTACTTC. This sequence joins TRBV27 and TRBJ2-7; TRBD2 matches at 9 bases. The CDR3 has 15 amino acids. With V trimmed by 2 bases and J by 4 bases, 6 bases remained unmatched. Germline V gene lookup returns CDR1 MNHEY and CDR2 SMNVEV (reference sequence).

The chain carries TRBV7-2 and TRBJ2-2, with 7 nucleotides matching TRBD1. The CDR3 runs 16 residues. Unmatched junction bases numbered 6, after V lost 1 base and J lost 4 bases. The germline V gene has CDR1 SGHTA and CDR2 FQGNSA. The CDR3 spells CASSLERQGSTGELFF. The CDR3 coding sequence is TGTGCCAGCAGCTTAGAACGACAGGGTAGCACCGGGGAGCTGTTTTTT. Filled out from reference TRBV7-2 and TRBJ2-2, the complete variable domain reads GAGVSQSPSNKVTEKGKDVELRCDPISGHTALYWYRQSLGQGLEFLIYFQGNSAPDKSGLPSDRFSAERTGGSVSTLTIQRTQQEDSAVYLCASSLERQGSTGELFFGEGSRLTVL.

The V gene is TRBV30, the J gene TRBJ2-1; 10 nucleotides align to TRBD2. The V gene end was trimmed by 3 bases and the J gene end by 7 bases; junction bases not matched to a gene: 6. The germline V gene encodes CDR1 GTSNPN and CDR2 SVGIG (reference sequence). This CDR3 contains 14 residues. CDR3 in DNA: TGTGCCTGGAGACCGGGACTAGCGAGGAATGAGCAGTTCTTC. Translating gives CAWRPGLARNEQFF.

The chain employs TRBV29-1 and TRBJ2-5; possibly TRBD1 or TRBD2 for D (5 bases each). The CDR3 spans 12 residues. CDR1 and CDR2 from the germline V gene are SQVTM and ANQGSEA. V shed 7 bases and J shed 1 base, with 10 bases lying between them. The CDR3 nucleotides read TGCAGCGGGGGGAGAGCCCAAGAGACCCAGTACTTC. This codes for CSGGRAQETQYF.

The chain has TRBV6-5 and TRBJ1-2, with 9 bases matching TRBD1. This CDR3 spans 14 amino acids. V lost 3 bases, J lost 7 bases, and 6 bases stayed unmatched. CDR1 and CDR2 from the germline V gene are MNHEY and SVGAGI. The CDR3 region has the DNA TGTGCCAGCAGTTATCAGGGGACAGGGTCTGGCTACACCTTC. Translating gives CASSYQGTGSGYTF.

The rearrangement uses TRBV29-1 and TRBJ1-5; D gene unclear. This CDR3 has 13 residues. Trimming cost V 4 bases and J 4 bases, with 11 bases left between them. CDR1 and CDR2 (germline): SQVTM, ANQGSEA. The CDR3 is CSVAAGRNQPQHF. The CDR3 DNA is TGCAGCGTTGCCGCGGGCCGTAATCAGCCCCAGCATTTT. Drawing the rest from reference TRBV29-1 and TRBJ1-5, the complete variable domain is SAVISQKPSRDICQRGTSLTIQCQVDSQVTMMFWYRQQPGQSLTLIATANQGSEATYESGFVIDKFPISRPNLTFSTLTVSNMSPEDSSIYLCSVAAGRNQPQHFGDGTRLSIL.

The gene calls are TRBV28 and TRBJ1-5, with D tentatively TRBD1 (6 bases). CDR3 length equals 15 residues. Germline assignment: CDR1 MDHEN and CDR2 SYDVKM. Between the trimmed V and J ends, which lost 6 bases and 5 bases, there was a span of 17 bases. This CDR3 is CASRLEGRQDQPQHF. The DNA of the CDR3 is TGTGCCAGCAGACTAGAGGGGCGACAGGATCAGCCCCAGCATTTT.

The J gene is TRBJ2-7, the V gene TRBV3-1 (or the pseudogene TRBV3-2); D is perhaps TRBD1 (5 bases). V gave up 0 bases and J gave up 1 base, with 16 bases separating them. Germline lookup yields CDR1 LGHDT and CDR2 YNNKEL (reference sequence). This CDR3 is built from 17 residues. CDR3 sequence reads: CASSQDRVGRRSYEQYF. CDR3 DNA sequence: TGTGCCAGCAGCCAAGATCGGGTGGGGCGAAGGTCCTACGAGCAGTACTTC.

This chain joins TRBV11-2 and TRBJ1-3; D is unclear. Germline values: CDR1 SGHAT, CDR2 FQNNGV. V was trimmed by 1 base and J by 6 bases, leaving 13 bases between them. CDR3 length: 15 amino acids. CDR3 in DNA: TGTGCCAGCAGCTTAGGCGCCGGGATTAAAAACACCATATATTTT. Translated: CASSLGAGIKNTIYF.

The CDR3 nucleotides are TGTGCCAGCAGCTTACAACCGGGACAGTCTCTTCAAGAGACCCAGTACTTC. Its translation is CASSLQPGQSLQETQYF. The J gene is TRBJ2-5, the V gene TRBV11-2; 7 nucleotides match TRBD1. Germline-derived CDR1 and CDR2 are SGHAT and FQNNGV. Trimming at V came to 2 bases and at J to 2 bases, leaving 11 bases not matched to a gene. The CDR3 has 17 amino acids.

The rearrangement links TRBV6-4 to TRBJ2-2; weak D call: TRBD2 (5 bases). The V gene's germline CDR1 is MRHNA and CDR2 SNTAGT. Trimming left V 4 bases short and J 6 bases short, with 9 bases between. The CDR3 has 13 residues. The CDR3 region is CASSATGSGELFF. CDR3 in DNA: TGTGCCAGCAGTGCGACGGGATCCGGGGAGCTGTTTTTT.

V gene TRBV21-1 combines with J gene TRBJ2-3; the tabulated D call, TRBD2, remains unverified against the DNA. TRBV21-1 is listed as a pseudogene. The CDR3 spans 12 residues. This chain's CDR3 is CASNGGTDTQYF. Written as DNA, the CDR3 is TGTGCCAGCAACGGCGGGACCGATACGCAGTATTTT.

This rearrangement joins TRBV5-3 to TRBJ1-1, with D possibly matching TRBD1 (6 bases). TRBV5-3 is flagged as an ORF with uncertain function. Trimming stripped 4 bases from V and 3 bases from J, with 16 bases between. This CDR3 region has 15 residues. The CDR3 spells CARSGSGVWDTEAFF. The CDR3 nucleotides are TGTGCCAGAAGCGGATCAGGGGTATGGGACACTGAAGCTTTCTTT.